The 10 T cell receptor beta chains reported below all come from one sample, sequenced in a study of cytomegalovirus exposure and HLA in healthy donors. It was with 60 Vbeta and 13 Jbeta primers that the PCR ran. Sequencing used immunoSEQ multiplex PCR; TCRdb keeps in-frame clones, though not all of them. The table lists tens of thousands of clones, approximately 74% of them singletons, with about 6% in the top ten. The specimen sequenced was PBMCs. The receptor source for this set is a woman aged 45-60 years in good health and CMV-seropositive.

The chain uses TRBV6-6 and TRBJ2-1, with 7 bases aligning to TRBD2. Germline V lookup: CDR1 MNHNY, CDR2 SVGAGI (reference sequence). The CDR3 is 14 amino acids. After removal of 7 bases from V and 0 bases from J, the junction contained 3 bases not matched to a gene. This CDR3 reads CASNRGSSYNEQFF. Written as DNA, the CDR3 is TGTGCCAGCAATCGCGGGAGCTCCTACAATGAGCAGTTCTTC.

The CDR3 sequence is CSVAEGGGHTGELFF. The CDR3 nucleotides read TGCAGCGTTGCGGAGGGAGGGGGTCACACCGGGGAGCTGTTTTTT. The chain recombines TRBV29-1 with TRBJ2-2; TRBD2 might be the D (7 bases). From germline, CDR1 is SQVTM and CDR2 ANQGSEA. The germline V and J ends were trimmed by 4 bases and 3 bases, with 15 bases remaining between them. CDR3 length: 15 amino acids.

CDR3 protein: CASSLGLAGEQYF. CDR3 in DNA: TGTGCCAGCAGCTTGGGACTAGCGGGAGAGCAGTACTTC. This chain joins TRBV11-3 and TRBJ2-7; 13 positions match TRBD2. CDR3 length: 13 residues. The V segment lost 3 bases and the J segment 7 bases; nucleotides outside the gene matches: 0. Germline-derived CDR1 and CDR2 are SGHNT and YENEEA.

This clone was detected only a few times. The chain is built from TRBV27 and TRBJ1-4, with 8 bases matching TRBD1. This CDR3 spans 13 amino acids. Germline assignment: CDR1 MNHEY and CDR2 SMNVEV (reference sequence). After removal of 0 bases from V and 11 bases from J, the junction contained 2 bases not matched to a gene. The CDR3 protein is CASSLSRQGKLFF. Written as DNA, the CDR3 is TGTGCCAGCAGTTTATCGAGACAGGGGAAACTGTTTTTT.

The rearrangement joins TRBV29-1 to TRBJ1-2, with D maybe TRBD1 (6 bases). The ends were cut back, 7 bases at V and 4 bases at J, with 16 bases in the middle. The CDR3 sequence is 13 residues long. Looked up from germline, CDR1 is SQVTM and CDR2 is ANQGSEA. CDR3 nucleotide sequence: TGCAGCGCGGACAGCTCGAGTACCTATGGCTACACCTTC. This translates into CSADSSSTYGYTF.

The chain employs TRBV4-1 and TRBJ2-5, with D uncertain. This CDR3 has 14 residues. Germline-derived CDR1 and CDR2 are MGHRA and YSYEKL. Trimming took 1 base from V and 4 from J, leaving 10 bases between them. CDR3 in DNA: TGCGCCAGCAGCCAAGTCGCGGCCCGAGAGACCCAGTACTTC. It translates to CASSQVAARETQYF.

V usage is TRBV9 and J usage is TRBJ2-1, with 9 bases aligning to TRBD2. With 1 base clipped from V and 7 bases from J, the junction kept 3 bases outside the gene matches. CDR1 is SGDLS and CDR2 is YYNGEE in the germline V gene. The CDR3 runs to 14 residues. CDR3 protein: CASSVSTSGNEQFF. The CDR3 nucleotides read TGTGCCAGCAGCGTATCTACTAGCGGGAATGAGCAGTTCTTC. Looking up the rest from reference TRBV9 and TRBJ2-1 gives the full variable domain: DSGVTQTPKHLITATGQRVTLRCSPRSGDLSVYWYQQSLDQGLQFLIQYYNGEERAKGNILERFSAQQFPDLHSELNLSSLELGDSALYFCASSVSTSGNEQFFGPGTRLTVL.

This clone was counted between two and nine times. This chain connects TRBV10-3 to TRBJ2-5, with TRBD2 matching 9 bases. Germline V gene sequence: CDR1 ENHRY, CDR2 SYGVKD. The ends lost 3 bases at V and 2 bases at J; junction bases unmatched: 7. This CDR3 is 16 amino acids long. CDR3: CAISEFPSGEQETQYF. The CDR3 region has the DNA TGTGCCATCAGTGAATTTCCTAGCGGGGAACAAGAGACCCAGTACTTC.

The chain uses TRBV7-6 and TRBJ2-2; 7 bases are shared with TRBD1. V shed 6 bases and J 4 bases; nucleotides not matched to a gene: 8. This CDR3 contains 15 residues. Germline V lookup: CDR1 SGHVS, CDR2 FNYEAQ. The CDR3 coding sequence is TGTGCCAGCAGAATCCGGGACAGCCTCACCGGGGAGCTGTTTTTT. Its translation is CASRIRDSLTGELFF.

The genes are TRBV5-1 and TRBJ2-4; tentative D call: TRBD2 (6 bases). Germline V gene sequence: CDR1 SGHRS, CDR2 YFSETQ. Trimming removed 0 bases from V and 8 bases from J, with 9 bases in between. This CDR3 contains 13 residues. The CDR3 sequence is CASSLVGGDIQYF. As DNA, the CDR3 is TGCGCCAGCAGCTTGGTGGGGGGTGACATTCAGTACTTC.